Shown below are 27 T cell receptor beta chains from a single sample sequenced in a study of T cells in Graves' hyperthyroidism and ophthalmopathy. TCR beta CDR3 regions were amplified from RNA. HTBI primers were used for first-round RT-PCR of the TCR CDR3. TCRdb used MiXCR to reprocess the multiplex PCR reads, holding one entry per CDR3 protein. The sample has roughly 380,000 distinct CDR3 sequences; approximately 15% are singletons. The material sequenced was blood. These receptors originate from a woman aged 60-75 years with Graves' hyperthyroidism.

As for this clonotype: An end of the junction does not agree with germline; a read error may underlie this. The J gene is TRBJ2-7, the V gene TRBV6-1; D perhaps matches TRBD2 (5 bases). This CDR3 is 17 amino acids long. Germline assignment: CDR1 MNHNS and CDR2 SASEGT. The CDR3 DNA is TGTGCCGGCAGTACCCCTTTTGGAGCTCAAGAGGGTTACGAGCAGTACTTC. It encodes CAGSTPFGAQEGYEQYF.

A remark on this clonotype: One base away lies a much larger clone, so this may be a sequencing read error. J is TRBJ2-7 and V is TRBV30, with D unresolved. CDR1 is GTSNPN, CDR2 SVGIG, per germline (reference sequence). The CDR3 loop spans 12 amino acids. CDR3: CARSVGVYEQYF. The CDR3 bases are TGTGCCCGGAGTGTTGGTGTCTACGAGCAGTACTTC.

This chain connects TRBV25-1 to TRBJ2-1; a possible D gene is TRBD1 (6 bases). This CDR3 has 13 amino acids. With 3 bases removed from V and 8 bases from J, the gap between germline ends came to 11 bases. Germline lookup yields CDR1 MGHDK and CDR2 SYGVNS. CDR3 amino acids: CASSEGDMYEQFF. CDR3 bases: TGTGCCAGCAGTGAGGGGGACATGTATGAGCAGTTCTTC.

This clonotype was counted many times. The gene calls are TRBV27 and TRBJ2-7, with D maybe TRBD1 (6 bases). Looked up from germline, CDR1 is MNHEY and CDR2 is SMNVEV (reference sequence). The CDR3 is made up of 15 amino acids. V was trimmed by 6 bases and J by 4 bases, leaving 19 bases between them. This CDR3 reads CASRPQGPRVYEQYF. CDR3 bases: TGTGCCAGCAGACCACAGGGACCCAGGGTATACGAGCAGTACTTC.

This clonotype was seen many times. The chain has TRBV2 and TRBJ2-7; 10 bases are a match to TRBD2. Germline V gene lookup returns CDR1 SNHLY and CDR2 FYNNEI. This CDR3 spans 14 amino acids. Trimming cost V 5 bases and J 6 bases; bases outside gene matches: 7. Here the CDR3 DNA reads TGTGCCAGCAGTCACCCTAGCGGGAGCATCGAGCAGTACTTC. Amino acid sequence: CASSHPSGSIEQYF.

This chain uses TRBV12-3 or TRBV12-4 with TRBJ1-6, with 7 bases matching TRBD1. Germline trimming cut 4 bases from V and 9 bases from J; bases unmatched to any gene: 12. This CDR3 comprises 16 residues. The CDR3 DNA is TGTGCCAGCAGTTCAGACCCGGGACAGCCATCTTCACCCCTCCACTTT. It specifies CASSSDPGQPSSPLHF.

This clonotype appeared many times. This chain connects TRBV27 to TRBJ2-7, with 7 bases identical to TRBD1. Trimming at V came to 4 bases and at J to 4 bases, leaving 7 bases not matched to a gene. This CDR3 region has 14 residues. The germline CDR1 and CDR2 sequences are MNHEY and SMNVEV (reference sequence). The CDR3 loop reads CASSSLPRGYEQYF. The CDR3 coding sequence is TGTGCCAGCAGTTCCTTGCCCAGGGGGTACGAGCAGTACTTC.

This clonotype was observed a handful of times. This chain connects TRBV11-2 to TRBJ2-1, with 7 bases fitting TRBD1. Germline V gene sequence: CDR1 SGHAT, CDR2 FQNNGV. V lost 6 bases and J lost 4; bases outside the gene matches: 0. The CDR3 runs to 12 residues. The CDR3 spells CASRDRYNEQFF. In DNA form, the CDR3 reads TGTGCCAGCAGGGACAGGTACAATGAGCAGTTCTTC. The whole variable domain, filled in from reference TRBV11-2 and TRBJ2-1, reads EAGVAQSPRYKIIEKRQSVAFWCNPISGHATLYWYQQILGQGPKLLIQFQNNGVVDDSQLPKDRFSAERLKGVDSTLKIQPAKLEDSAVYLCASRDRYNEQFFGPGTRLTVL.

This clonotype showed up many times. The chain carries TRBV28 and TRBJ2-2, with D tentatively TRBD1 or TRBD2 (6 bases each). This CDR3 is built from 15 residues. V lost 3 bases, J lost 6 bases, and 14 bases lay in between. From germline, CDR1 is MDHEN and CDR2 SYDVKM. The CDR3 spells CASSFPGGRAGELFF. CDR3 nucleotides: TGTGCCAGCAGTTTTCCCGGGGGCAGGGCCGGGGAGCTGTTTTTT.

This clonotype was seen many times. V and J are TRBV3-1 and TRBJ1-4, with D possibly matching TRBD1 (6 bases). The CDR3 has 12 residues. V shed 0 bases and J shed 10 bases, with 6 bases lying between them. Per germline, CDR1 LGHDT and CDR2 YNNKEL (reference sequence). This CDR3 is CASSQDRGKLFF. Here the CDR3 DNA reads TGTGCCAGCAGCCAAGACAGGGGAAAACTGTTTTTT.

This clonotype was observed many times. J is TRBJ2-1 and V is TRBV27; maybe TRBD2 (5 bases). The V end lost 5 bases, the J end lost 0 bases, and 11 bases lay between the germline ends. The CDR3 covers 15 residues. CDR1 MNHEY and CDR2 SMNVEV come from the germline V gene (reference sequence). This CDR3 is CASSRRPSSYNEQFF. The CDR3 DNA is TGTGCCAGCAGTCGGAGGCCGAGCTCCTACAATGAGCAGTTCTTC.

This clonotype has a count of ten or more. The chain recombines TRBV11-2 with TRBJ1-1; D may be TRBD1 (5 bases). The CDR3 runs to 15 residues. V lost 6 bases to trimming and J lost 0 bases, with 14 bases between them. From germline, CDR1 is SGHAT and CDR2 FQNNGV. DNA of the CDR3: TGTGCCAGCAGTCAAAGTAAGGGGCTGAACACTGAAGCTTTCTTT. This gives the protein CASSQSKGLNTEAFF.

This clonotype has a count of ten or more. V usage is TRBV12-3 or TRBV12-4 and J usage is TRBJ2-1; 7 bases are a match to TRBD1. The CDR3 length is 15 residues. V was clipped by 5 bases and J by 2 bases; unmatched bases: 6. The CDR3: CASSADRAPYNEQFF. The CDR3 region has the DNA TGTGCCAGCAGTGCCGACAGGGCCCCCTACAATGAGCAGTTCTTC.

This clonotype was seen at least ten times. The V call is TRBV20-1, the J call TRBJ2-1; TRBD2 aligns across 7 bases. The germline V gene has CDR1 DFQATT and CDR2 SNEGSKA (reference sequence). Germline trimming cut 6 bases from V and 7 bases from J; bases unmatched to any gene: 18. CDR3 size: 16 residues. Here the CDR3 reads CSANYGEGRLRNEQFF. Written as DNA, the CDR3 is TGCAGTGCGAACTATGGGGAGGGAAGGTTGCGAAATGAGCAGTTCTTC.

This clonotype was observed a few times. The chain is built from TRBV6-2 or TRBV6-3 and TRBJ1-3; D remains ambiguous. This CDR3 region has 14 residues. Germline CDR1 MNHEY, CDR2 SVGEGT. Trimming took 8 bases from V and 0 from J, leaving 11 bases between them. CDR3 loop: CASGLPNSGNTIYF. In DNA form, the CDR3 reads TGTGCCAGCGGACTACCCAACTCTGGAAACACCATATATTTT.

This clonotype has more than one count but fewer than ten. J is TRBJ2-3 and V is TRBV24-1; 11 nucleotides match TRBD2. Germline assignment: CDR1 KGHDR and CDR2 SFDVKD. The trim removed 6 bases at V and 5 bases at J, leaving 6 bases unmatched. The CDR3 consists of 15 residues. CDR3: CATSPTSGSGDTQYF. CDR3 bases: TGTGCCACCAGTCCCACTAGCGGGAGTGGAGATACGCAGTATTTT.

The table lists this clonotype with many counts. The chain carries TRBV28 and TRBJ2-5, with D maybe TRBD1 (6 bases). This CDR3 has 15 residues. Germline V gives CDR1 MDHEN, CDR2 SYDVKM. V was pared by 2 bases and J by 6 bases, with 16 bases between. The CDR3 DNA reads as TGTGCCAGCAGTTTACACGGGACATCTTCCCAGACCCAGTACTTC. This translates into CASSLHGTSSQTQYF.

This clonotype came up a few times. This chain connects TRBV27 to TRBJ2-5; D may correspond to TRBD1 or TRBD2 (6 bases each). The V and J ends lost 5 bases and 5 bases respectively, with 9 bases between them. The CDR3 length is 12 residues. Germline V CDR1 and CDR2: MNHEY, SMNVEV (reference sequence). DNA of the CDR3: TGTGCCAGCAGTGGGGGGCATGAGACCCAGTACTTC. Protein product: CASSGGHETQYF.

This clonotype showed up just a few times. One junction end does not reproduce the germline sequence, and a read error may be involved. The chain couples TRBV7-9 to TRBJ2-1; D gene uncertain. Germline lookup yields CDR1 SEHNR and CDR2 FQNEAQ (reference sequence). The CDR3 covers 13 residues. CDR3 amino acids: CACSPRPYNEQFF. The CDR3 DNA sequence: TGTGCCTGCAGCCCCCGGCCCTACAATGAGCAGTTCTTC.

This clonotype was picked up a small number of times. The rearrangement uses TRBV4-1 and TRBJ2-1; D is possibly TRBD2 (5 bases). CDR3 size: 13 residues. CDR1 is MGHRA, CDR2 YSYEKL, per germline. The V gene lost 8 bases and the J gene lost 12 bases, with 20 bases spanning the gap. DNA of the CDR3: TGCGCCAGCTCAACGCCAGCGGCAACCTTGCAGTTCTTC. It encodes CASSTPAATLQFF.

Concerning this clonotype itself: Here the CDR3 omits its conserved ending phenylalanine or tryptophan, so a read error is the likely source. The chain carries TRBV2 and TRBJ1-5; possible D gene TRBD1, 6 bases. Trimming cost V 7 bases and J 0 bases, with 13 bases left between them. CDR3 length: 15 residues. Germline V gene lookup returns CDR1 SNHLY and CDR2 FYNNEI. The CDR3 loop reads CASTTGLYSNQPQHL. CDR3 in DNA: TGTGCCAGCACGACAGGTTTATATAGCAATCAGCCCCAGCATCTT.

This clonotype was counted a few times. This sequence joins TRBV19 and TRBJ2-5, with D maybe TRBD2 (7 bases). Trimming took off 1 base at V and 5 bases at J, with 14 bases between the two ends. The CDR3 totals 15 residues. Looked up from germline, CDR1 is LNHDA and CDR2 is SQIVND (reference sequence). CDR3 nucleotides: TGTGCCAGTAGTATAGGCGCGGGGGCGTCGGAGACCCAGTACTTC. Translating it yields CASSIGAGASETQYF. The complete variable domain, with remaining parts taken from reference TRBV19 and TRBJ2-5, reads DGGITQSPKYLFRKEGQNVTLSCEQNLNHDAMYWYRQDPGQGLRLIYYSQIVNDFQKGDIAEGYSVSREKKESFPLTVTSAQKNPTAFYLCASSIGAGASETQYFGPGTRLLVL.

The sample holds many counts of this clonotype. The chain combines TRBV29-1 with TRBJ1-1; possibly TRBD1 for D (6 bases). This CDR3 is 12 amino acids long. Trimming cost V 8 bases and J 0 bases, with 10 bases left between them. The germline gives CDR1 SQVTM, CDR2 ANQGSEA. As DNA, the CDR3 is TGCAGCACCCGGACAGTGAACACTGAAGCTTTCTTT. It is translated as CSTRTVNTEAFF.

The CDR3 DNA follows: TGTGCCATCAAGCACCCTCTTTCCGAAGGCCACGAGCAGTACTTC. It is translated as CAIKHPLSEGHEQYF. The rearrangement links TRBV10-3 to TRBJ2-7; D not resolved. CDR1 ENHRY and CDR2 SYGVKD come from the germline V gene. The CDR3 extends over 15 amino acids. V was trimmed by 7 bases and J by 5 bases, leaving 21 bases between them.

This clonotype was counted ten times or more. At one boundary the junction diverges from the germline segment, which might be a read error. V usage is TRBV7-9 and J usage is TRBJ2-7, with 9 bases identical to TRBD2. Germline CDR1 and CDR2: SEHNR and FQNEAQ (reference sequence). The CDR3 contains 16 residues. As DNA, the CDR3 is TGTGCCAGCAGCTTAGACCTTAGCGGGAGAGACTACGGGCAGTACTTC. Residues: CASSLDLSGRDYGQYF.

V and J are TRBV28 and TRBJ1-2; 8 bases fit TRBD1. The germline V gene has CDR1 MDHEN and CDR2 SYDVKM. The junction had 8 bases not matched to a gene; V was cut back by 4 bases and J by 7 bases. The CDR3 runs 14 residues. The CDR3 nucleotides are TGTGCCAGCAGTTCCGCCGGGACAGGTGTTGGCTACACCTTC. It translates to CASSSAGTGVGYTF.

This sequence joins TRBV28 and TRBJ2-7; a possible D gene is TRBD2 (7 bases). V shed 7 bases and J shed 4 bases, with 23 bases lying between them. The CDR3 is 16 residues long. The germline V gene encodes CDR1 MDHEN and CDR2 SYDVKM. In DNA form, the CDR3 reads TGTGCCAGCACCCCCTATGCGGGGGACACCGTTTACGAGCAGTACTTC. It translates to CASTPYAGDTVYEQYF. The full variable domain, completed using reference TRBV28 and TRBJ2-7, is DVKVTQSSRYLVKRTGEKVFLECVQDMDHENMFWYRQDPGLGLRLIYFSYDVKMKEKGDIPEGYSVSREKKERFSLILESASTNQTSMYLCASTPYAGDTVYEQYFGPGTRLTVT.